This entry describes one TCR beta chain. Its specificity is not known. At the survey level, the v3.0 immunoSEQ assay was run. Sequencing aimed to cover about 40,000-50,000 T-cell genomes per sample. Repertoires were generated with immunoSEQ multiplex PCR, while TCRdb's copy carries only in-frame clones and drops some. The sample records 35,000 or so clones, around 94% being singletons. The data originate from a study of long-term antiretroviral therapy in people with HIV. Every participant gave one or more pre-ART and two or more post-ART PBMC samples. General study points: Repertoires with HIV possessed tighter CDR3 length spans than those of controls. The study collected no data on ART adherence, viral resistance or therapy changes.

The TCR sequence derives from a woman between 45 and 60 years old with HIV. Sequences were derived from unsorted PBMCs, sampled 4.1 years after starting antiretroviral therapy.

CDR3 protein: CASSSSGVGDQPQHF. CDR3 in DNA: TGTGCCAGTAGTAGCAGTGGGGTCGGGGATCAGCCCCAGCATTTT. This chain links TRBV19 with TRBJ1-5; D unclear. Trimming left V 4 bases short and J 5 bases short, with 15 bases between. The CDR3 spans 15 residues. Germline loops: CDR1 LNHDA, CDR2 SQIVND (reference sequence).